The T cell receptor (beta chain) under discussion was sequenced for a study of shared clonotypes between healthy human individuals. Overall study findings and caveats: Naive subsets, compared against memory subsets, generally had larger estimated richness values.

Per the germline V gene, CDR1 is LNHDA and CDR2 is SQIVND (reference sequence). J gave up 5 bases and V 9 bases, and 7 bases lay outside the gene matches. CDR3 length equals 13 residues. Turning to this clone: No antigen is known for it.

The protocol was immunoSEQ multiplex PCR, while the TCRdb copy is restricted to in-frame clones and leaves out a portion. The data contain about 640,000 clones, 72% of them singletons. The chain recombines TRBV19 with TRBJ2-3; 8 bases map to TRBD2. Source material: memory CD4+ T cells sorted from blood. The subset was: CD45RA-negative fraction. This sequence was found in a woman aged 25 to 39 in good health. The CDR3, as DNA: TGTGCCAGCAAAAAGCGGGAGCGAGATACGCAGTATTTT. It codes for CASKKRERDTQYF. The whole variable domain, filled in from reference TRBV19 and TRBJ2-3, reads DGGITQSPKYLFRKEGQNVTLSCEQNLNHDAMYWYRQDPGQGLRLIYYSQIVNDFQKGDIAEGYSVSREKKESFPLTVTSAQKNPTAFYLCASKKRERDTQYFGPGTRLTVL.